The sequence of this TCR beta chain was determined in a study of T cells in localized non-small cell lung cancer. V lost 2 bases to trimming and J lost 5 bases, with 16 bases between them. Germline CDR1 and CDR2: SGHTA and FQGNSA. The CDR3 is 17 amino acids. The repertoire was sequenced with immunoSEQ multiplex PCR; TCRdb's copy has only in-frame clones and lacks some. The repertoire includes 10,000 to 15,000 clones, about 86% of them detected once, and roughly 63% sits in the top ten. Specimen: peripheral blood, collected before any cancer treatment. This chain links TRBV7-2 with TRBJ1-6; D ambiguous. This sequence originates from a male donor at least 60 years old with stage III lung adenocarcinoma. CDR3 DNA sequence: TGTGCCAGCAGCTTATTCCCTCCCGTTGTTAATAATTCACCCCTCCACTTT. This gives the protein CASSLFPPVVNNSPLHF.